This TCR beta chain originates from a study of T-cell reconstitution after alpha-beta-depleted transplantation in children. Study outcomes and limitations: Roughly two months post-transplant, alpha-beta T cells reportedly originated from several hundred graft clones that had expanded. Certain patients had high TCRbeta diversity at day 60, and it came from recipient T cells and thymic progenitors that survived.

This clonotype was seen many times. Its antigen is not known. V was shortened by 3 bases and J by 1 base, with 9 bases between the two germline ends. The CDR3 is made up of 14 amino acids. The germline gives CDR1 SGHTA, CDR2 FQGNSA. TCRbeta library preparation incorporated unique molecular identifiers. TCRdb called the PCR reads again in MiXCR, with one record for every CDR3 protein. The top ten clones hold 0.79% of a sample with around 700,000 distinct CDR3 sequences, around 13% of them seen once. The TCR sequence derives from a girl aged 2 to 9 with congenital amegakaryocytic thrombocytopenia, due to receive a stem cell transplant. The material sequenced was PBMCs, taken before TCRalphabeta/CD19-depleted stem cell transplant. The V call is TRBV7-2, the J call TRBJ2-5; D uncertain. The CDR3 spells CASSFPESQETQYF. The CDR3 DNA follows: TGTGCCAGCAGCTTCCCAGAGTCCCAAGAGACCCAGTACTTC.